Listed below are T cell receptor beta chains from one sample, sequenced in a study of OX40 agonist ivuxolimab in advanced cancers. Profiling relied on immunoSEQ multiplex PCR, and the TCRdb table lists in-frame clones only, not all of them. Seen here are about 68,000 clones, 80% to 95% observed once, and the top ten hold more than 4.5%. The sample here was CD4+ or CD8+ T cells sorted from blood, taken in a trial of the OX40 agonist ivuxolimab. The receptors were sampled from an adult with an advanced solid tumor such as melanoma, head and neck, liver or kidney cancer. Both conserved end residues are part of each CDR3.

v_call cdr3_aa
TRBV30 CAWSYRSNTGELFF
TRBV19 CASLQGNTEAFF
TRBV7-3 CASSPGLAGLFNEQFF
TRBV6-5 CASRAGTGYQPQHF
TRBV10-2 CALGRGHEQYF
TRBV25-1 CASSDGGGRETQYF
TRBV7-7 CASSQAGRVNEQFF
TRBV15 CATSRDSDRVVYGYTF
TRBV19 CASSISETEAFF
TRBV13 CASSPWGTEAFF
TRBV5-6 CASSLAGGSTDTQYF
TRBV27 CASSTGGWSNQPQHF
TRBV5-1 CASSPPTSTDTQYF
TRBV6-5 CASSYGTGELFF
TRBV19 CASSPDRGNNQPQHF
TRBV5-1 CASSFGTLYEQYF
TRBV7-9 CASSLVQRDYEQYF
TRBV6-1 CASSDNEQYF
TRBV30 CAWIGGTAEVAVYTGELFF
TRBV2 CASLGLQSYEQYF
TRBV30 CAWSASQGESQPQHF
TRBV27 CASSLRSSGRSYRQFF
TRBV11-2 CASSLGTGAYEQYF
TRBV12-5 CASGLASNTEAFF
TRBV4-1 CASSQDTSGRAVYNEQFF